This T cell receptor (beta chain) stems from a study of cytomegalovirus exposure and HLA in healthy donors. The table came from immunoSEQ multiplex PCR; TCRdb's copy has only in-frame clones and leaves some out. The table has over 150,000 clones, 85% to 90% seen once. Details on this clone: Antigen specificity is unknown.

General study results and limits: Reports indicated that the classifier achieved high specificity and sensitivity in diagnosing cytomegalovirus status. In vitro confirmation showed a few CMV-associated chains to be CMV antigen specific. Approximately 160 TCR beta chains were listed as cytomegalovirus-associated. There were some public TCRs occurring in many donors, but most TCR sequences were rare.

Germline values: CDR1 MGHDK, CDR2 SYGVNS. Trimming left V 2 bases short and J 2 bases short, with 18 bases between. The CDR3 is made up of 17 amino acids. The sequence came from a human donor in good health. The rearrangement uses TRBV25-1 and TRBJ2-5; D is possibly TRBD1 (5 bases). Sequencing used PBMCs. The CDR3 here is CASSEGTVGRTQETQYF. In nucleotides, the CDR3 is TGTGCCAGCAGTGAAGGAACCGTGGGGCGGACACAAGAGACCCAGTACTTC. Full variable domain (outside the CDR3, taken from reference TRBV25-1 and TRBJ2-5): EADIYQTPRYLVIGTGKKITLECSQTMGHDKMYWYQQDPGMELHLIHYSYGVNSTEKGDLSSESTVSRIRTEHFPLTLESARPSHTSQYLCASSEGTVGRTQETQYFGPGTRLLVL.